The present entry profiles one T cell receptor beta chain with its context. Donors had nominal health at sampling but likely had unrecorded immune exposures. The CDR3 covers 15 residues. The ends were cut back, 0 bases at V and 6 bases at J, with 16 bases in the middle. Per the germline V gene, CDR1 is SQVTM and CDR2 is ANQGSEA. This entry belongs to a study of cytomegalovirus exposure and HLA in healthy donors. Researchers ran the PCR with 60 Vbeta and 13 Jbeta primers. TCRdb's copy holds only in-frame clones and misses some; the assay was immunoSEQ multiplex PCR. The sample has roughly 140,000 clones; 75% to 90% are singletons.

Input material: PBMCs. This sequence originates from a man aged 35-49 years in good health and CMV-seronegative. The chain combines TRBV29-1 with TRBJ2-3; TRBD1 might be the D (5 bases). The CDR3 DNA reads TGCAGCGTTGAAGACCCAGGGCGTTTCTCGGATACGCAGTATTTT. Amino acids: CSVEDPGRFSDTQYF.